One sample yielded the 13 T cell receptor beta chains listed below, sequenced in a study of CD8 T cells in ankylosing spondylitis. TCRdb passed the 5' RACE reads through MiXCR, listing each CDR3 protein once. The top ten hold about 6.8% of the sample, which has 240,000 or so distinct CDR3 sequences, roughly 10% seen once. Sequencing was carried out using blood, either unsorted or a sorted T cell fraction (not recorded which). Receptors originate from a male donor with ankylosing spondylitis or in good health (not recorded which).

This clonotype was observed at least ten times. The chain uses TRBV20-1 and TRBJ1-1, with D possibly being TRBD1 (5 bases). The CDR3 is 14 residues long. Germline V gives CDR1 DFQATT, CDR2 SNEGSKA (reference sequence). V lost 8 bases and J lost 7, with 23 bases in between. The CDR3 loop reads CSTLKTGTRGEAFF. The CDR3 region has the DNA TGCAGTACCCTCAAAACCGGGACCCGGGGTGAAGCTTTCTTT.

This clonotype was observed a handful of times. The chain couples TRBV2 to TRBJ2-2; perhaps TRBD1 as D (6 bases). Between the trimmed V and J ends, which lost 2 bases and 6 bases, there was a span of 10 bases. There are 14 residues in the CDR3. Per the germline V gene, CDR1 is SNHLY and CDR2 is FYNNEI. This CDR3 reads CASSEQGKAGELFF. CDR3 DNA: TGTGCCAGCAGTGAACAGGGGAAGGCCGGGGAGCTGTTTTTT.

The chain employs TRBV25-1 and TRBJ2-1, with 9 bases that match TRBD1. Unmatched junction bases numbered 10, after V lost 7 bases and J lost 9 bases. The CDR3 consists of 14 residues. CDR1 is MGHDK and CDR2 is SYGVNS in the germline V gene. The CDR3 sequence: CASKTGTGRVEQFF. CDR3 nucleotides: TGTGCCAGCAAGACCGGGACAGGGCGTGTTGAGCAGTTCTTC.

This clonotype has just a few counts. This sequence joins TRBV28 and TRBJ1-1; D gene ambiguous. The V and J ends lost 5 bases and 3 bases respectively, with 10 bases between them. CDR3 length: 13 residues. CDR1 is MDHEN and CDR2 is SYDVKM in the germline V gene. CDR3 protein: CASSTGQDTEAFF. The CDR3 DNA is TGTGCCAGCAGTACCGGGCAGGACACTGAAGCTTTCTTT. The full variable domain, with the rest looked up from reference TRBV28 and TRBJ1-1, is DVKVTQSSRYLVKRTGEKVFLECVQDMDHENMFWYRQDPGLGLRLIYFSYDVKMKEKGDIPEGYSVSREKKERFSLILESASTNQTSMYLCASSTGQDTEAFFGQGTRLTVV.

This clonotype was detected a few times. At one end the junction does not follow the germline gene, possibly because of a read error. J is TRBJ1-1 and V is TRBV30, with 7 bases identical to TRBD1. The CDR3 has 14 amino acids. CDR1 is GTSNPN and CDR2 is SVGIG in the germline V gene (reference sequence). CDR3 nucleotide sequence: TGTGCCTCCAACAGGGGCGCCTTGAATACTGAAGCTTTCTTT. Amino acids: CASNRGALNTEAFF.

This clonotype occurred many times. The chain joins TRBV29-1 to TRBJ1-1; 8 bases match TRBD1. The CDR3 extends over 12 amino acids. V dropped 5 bases and J dropped 6; count of bases not matched to a gene: 5. CDR1 is SQVTM, CDR2 ANQGSEA, per germline. DNA of the CDR3: TGCAGCGTTCCGGGACAGGAGGCTGAAGCTTTCTTT. Protein: CSVPGQEAEAFF.

Here the CDR3 reads CASSPRGATPLHF. CDR3 coding DNA: TGTGCCAGCAGTCCCCGTGGGGCGACACCCCTCCACTTT. The chain employs TRBV21-1 and TRBJ1-6; TRBD1 reflects the table's D call only, with no check against the DNA. TRBV21-1 is a pseudogene segment. CDR3 length: 13 residues.

This clonotype was counted ten times or more. CDR3 protein: CASSWARGWTWDGYTF. As DNA, the CDR3 is TGTGCCAGCAGTTGGGCGCGGGGGTGGACTTGGGATGGCTACACCTTC. The chain joins TRBV12-3 or TRBV12-4 to TRBJ1-2, with D possibly matching TRBD1 (5 bases). Between the trimmed V and J ends, which lost 4 bases and 6 bases, there was a span of 21 bases. This CDR3 is 16 amino acids long.

This clonotype was recorded a few times. The rearrangement joins TRBV20-1 to TRBJ2-7, with a possible D match to TRBD2 (6 bases). Trimming cost V 0 bases and J 4 bases, with 16 bases left between them. Germline V gene sequence: CDR1 DFQATT, CDR2 SNEGSKA (reference sequence). This CDR3 comprises 15 residues. Here the CDR3 DNA reads TGCAGTGCTAGAGATCAGCAGGACGGACTATACGAGCAGTACTTC. Residues: CSARDQQDGLYEQYF.

This clonotype was seen at least ten times. This chain links TRBV12-3 or TRBV12-4 with TRBJ1-3, with a possible D match to TRBD1 (6 bases). The CDR3 extends over 16 amino acids. Trimming left V 5 bases short and J 4 bases short, with 18 bases between. The CDR3 loop is CASSKRRQARGNTIYF. In DNA form, the CDR3 reads TGTGCCAGCAGTAAACGCCGACAGGCTCGGGGAAACACCATATATTTT.

This clonotype appeared a few times. The chain is built from TRBV11-1 and TRBJ2-2; maybe TRBD2 (5 bases). There are 14 residues in the CDR3. Germline V CDR1 and CDR2: SGHAT, FQDESV (reference sequence). The V end was cut by 3 bases, the J end by 3 bases, with 8 bases between. The CDR3 DNA follows: TGTGCCAGCAGCTTTGAGAGGGACACCGGGGAGCTGTTTTTT. This encodes CASSFERDTGELFF.

This clonotype was counted at least ten times. The V and J genes are TRBV5-1 and TRBJ1-1; 8 bases fit TRBD1. V lost 0 bases and J lost 8; bases outside the gene matches: 15. The CDR3 covers 17 residues. Germline CDR1 and CDR2: SGHRS and YFSETQ. The CDR3 nucleotides are TGCGCCAGCAGCTTGGCCCCGGGACAGGTTCTAGGAAAAGAAGCTTTCTTT. Its protein product is CASSLAPGQVLGKEAFF.

This clonotype was recorded a few times. The chain is built from TRBV6-5 and TRBJ2-1; TRBD2 agrees at 16 bases. V shed 4 bases and J 9 bases; nucleotides not matched to a gene: 12. The CDR3 is made up of 18 amino acids. The germline CDR1 and CDR2 sequences are MNHEY and SVGAGI. CDR3: CASSFVPGLAGGSVEQFF. The CDR3 region has the DNA TGTGCCAGCAGTTTTGTCCCGGGACTAGCGGGGGGGTCGGTTGAGCAGTTCTTC.